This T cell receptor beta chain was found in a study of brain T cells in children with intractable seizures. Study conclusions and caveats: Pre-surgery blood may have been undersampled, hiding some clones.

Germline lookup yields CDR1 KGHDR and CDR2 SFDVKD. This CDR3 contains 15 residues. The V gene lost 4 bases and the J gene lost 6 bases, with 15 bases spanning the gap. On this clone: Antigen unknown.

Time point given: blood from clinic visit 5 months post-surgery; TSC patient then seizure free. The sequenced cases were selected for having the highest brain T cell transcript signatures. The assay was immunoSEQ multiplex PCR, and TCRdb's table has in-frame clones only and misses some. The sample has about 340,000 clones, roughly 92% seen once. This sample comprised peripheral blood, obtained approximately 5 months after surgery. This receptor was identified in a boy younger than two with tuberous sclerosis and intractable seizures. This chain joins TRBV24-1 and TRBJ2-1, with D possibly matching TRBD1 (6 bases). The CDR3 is CATSDPPTGPNEQFF. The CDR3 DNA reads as TGTGCCACCAGTGACCCCCCGACAGGACCCAATGAGCAGTTCTTC.